This T cell receptor beta chain was recovered during a study of blood T cell repertoires in COVID-19. TCRdb's copy holds only in-frame clones and misses some; the assay was immunoSEQ multiplex PCR. The table records roughly 160,000 clones, 70% to 90% of them present only once. CDR1 is ENHRY and CDR2 is SYGVKD in the germline V gene. This CDR3 has 14 amino acids. Trimming pared 3 bases from V and 2 bases from J, leaving 11 bases between. The chain carries TRBV10-3 and TRBJ2-7; D perhaps matches TRBD1 (6 bases). The material sequenced was peripheral blood. The source is a man between 18 and 35 years old with acute or convalescent COVID-19. In DNA, the CDR3 is TGTGCCATCAGTGAAGAGGACAGAACCTACGAGCAGTACGTC. Protein sequence: CAISEEDRTYEQYV.